Listed here are 10 T cell receptor beta chains from one sample, sequenced in a study of cytomegalovirus exposure and HLA in healthy donors. Amplification used 60 Vbeta primers and 13 Jbeta primers. TCRdb's copy holds only in-frame clones and misses some; the assay was immunoSEQ multiplex PCR. The table has about 56,000 clones, about four fifths seen once. The sample consisted of PBMCs. The receptors here all came from a middle-aged man in good health and CMV-seronegative.

This rearrangement joins TRBV28 to TRBJ2-7; 7 nucleotides line up with TRBD1. Per the germline V gene, CDR1 is MDHEN and CDR2 is SYDVKM. J was trimmed by 4 bases and V by 3 bases; bases with no gene match: 3. This CDR3 has 13 residues. CDR3 sequence: CASSFGTEYEQYV. CDR3 coding DNA: TGTGCCAGCAGTTTCGGGACAGAATACGAGCAGTACGTC.

J is TRBJ1-4 and V is TRBV20-1; D remains ambiguous. Trimming stripped 7 bases from V and 5 bases from J, with 5 bases between. Germline CDR1 DFQATT, CDR2 SNEGSKA (reference sequence). This CDR3 region has 10 residues. This chain's CDR3 is CSVENEKLFF. The CDR3 nucleotides read TGCAGTGTAGAAAATGAAAAACTGTTTTTT.

This rearrangement joins TRBV2 to TRBJ1-1, with 8 bases aligning to TRBD1. V was pared by 8 bases and J by 2 bases, with 13 bases of the junction left unmatched. The CDR3 runs 16 residues. Germline V lookup: CDR1 SNHLY, CDR2 FYNNEI. The DNA for the CDR3 is TGTGCCAGCGGACAAAGGGGACAGGTGGGAAACACTGAAGCTTTCTTT. Protein: CASGQRGQVGNTEAFF.

The chain links TRBV28 to TRBJ2-7; 14 bases fit TRBD2. Germline CDR1 is MDHEN and CDR2 is SYDVKM. V lost 5 bases, J lost 7 bases, and 10 bases stayed unmatched. The CDR3 consists of 16 residues. This chain's CDR3 is CASSQAGTSGGGEQYV. CDR3 coding DNA: TGTGCCAGCAGTCAAGCCGGGACTAGCGGGGGAGGGGAGCAGTACGTC.

The chain recombines TRBV7-2 with TRBJ2-3, with 8 bases that match TRBD2. J lost 0 bases, V lost 0 bases, and 11 bases had no gene match. Germline CDR1 SGHTA, CDR2 FQGNSA. CDR3 length: 19 residues. The CDR3 loop reads CASSLAGVGLALSTDTQYF. The CDR3 DNA follows: TGTGCCAGCAGCTTAGCAGGGGTTGGACTAGCACTCAGCACAGATACGCAGTATTTT. Complete variable domain (other parts from reference TRBV7-2 and TRBJ2-3): GAGVSQSPSNKVTEKGKDVELRCDPISGHTALYWYRQSLGQGLEFLIYFQGNSAPDKSGLPSDRFSAERTGGSVSTLTIQRTQQEDSAVYLCASSLAGVGLALSTDTQYFGPGTRLTVL.

CDR3 in amino acids: CASSFDGTGGPMNTGELFF. In nucleotides, the CDR3 is TGCGCCAGCAGCTTCGATGGGACAGGGGGACCGATGAACACCGGGGAGCTGTTTTTT. The genes are TRBV5-1 and TRBJ2-2, with 11 bases that match TRBD1. Per the germline V gene, CDR1 is SGHRS and CDR2 is YFSETQ. This CDR3 spans 19 amino acids. The junction had 10 bases not matched to a gene; V was cut back by 2 bases and J by 1 base.

The chain couples TRBV14 to TRBJ1-2; 7 nucleotides line up with TRBD1. Trimming cost V 3 bases and J 1 base; bases outside gene matches: 2. The CDR3 is 14 amino acids. Germline assignment: CDR1 SGHDN and CDR2 FVKESK. The CDR3 DNA is TGTGCCAGCAGCCAGACAGGGATTAACTATGGCTACACCTTC. Translating it yields CASSQTGINYGYTF.

J is TRBJ1-2 and V is TRBV5-1; D may be TRBD1 (6 bases). The CDR3 consists of 14 residues. CDR1 is SGHRS, CDR2 YFSETQ, per germline. With 4 bases removed from V and 0 bases from J, the gap between germline ends came to 10 bases. The CDR3 protein is CASSVQGANYGYTF. The CDR3 DNA sequence: TGCGCCAGCAGCGTACAGGGCGCTAACTATGGCTACACCTTC.

J is TRBJ1-3 and V is TRBV2; D is undetermined. The germline CDR1 and CDR2 sequences are SNHLY and FYNNEI. The CDR3 totals 15 residues. The germline V and J ends were trimmed by 6 bases and 0 bases, with 12 bases remaining between them. CDR3 nucleotides: TGTGCCAGCAGAGCTAGAGGCCGCTCTGGAAACACCATATATTTT. It codes for CASRARGRSGNTIYF.

This clone has only a few counts. The gene calls are TRBV18 and TRBJ1-4; TRBD1 matches at 9 bases. Germline V CDR1 and CDR2: KGHSH, LQKENI. This CDR3 spans 16 amino acids. Trimming took 3 bases from V and 5 from J; bases not matched to a gene: 7. CDR3 protein: CASSPTGQGTNEKLFF. The CDR3 DNA sequence: TGTGCCAGCTCACCTACAGGACAGGGGACAAATGAAAAACTGTTTTTT.